This TCR beta chain was observed in a study of blood T cell repertoires in COVID-19. J was trimmed by 2 bases and V by 3 bases; bases with no gene match: 7. The CDR3 spans 15 residues. Germline V gene data show CDR1 as SGHNT and CDR2 as YYREEE (reference sequence). Cohorts were assigned according to the clinical history that participants reported. Only in-frame clones appear in the TCRdb table, and some are missing; sequencing was by immunoSEQ multiplex PCR. The sample records about 380,000 clones, around nine tenths being singletons. The gene calls are TRBV5-4 and TRBJ2-7; TRBD2 agrees at 8 bases. The TCR sequence derives from a young woman who had recovered from COVID-19. The sample comprised PBMCs or T cells enriched from blood (not recorded which). This CDR3 is CASSSSTSGTYEQYF. CDR3 bases: TGTGCCAGCAGCTCCTCAACTAGCGGAACCTACGAGCAGTACTTC.